Reported below is one TCR beta chain. Its target is unknown. PCR primers comprised 60 Vbeta and 13 Jbeta primers. Some clones are missing from TCRdb's copy, which holds only in-frame ones; the method was immunoSEQ multiplex PCR. The table lists about 94,000 clones, about three fifths of them singletons. The data are from a study of cytomegalovirus exposure and HLA in healthy donors. Study results and caveats: It was confirmed in vitro that three of the CMV-associated chains were specific for CMV antigens. Overall, under 200 TCR beta chains were annotated as cytomegalovirus-associated.

Each donor's status was that of a healthy bone marrow donor. Material for sequencing was PBMCs. The sequence derives from a man younger than 45 in good health and CMV-seronegative.

The CDR3 bases are TGTGCCAGTAGTATAACTCGCTACCCGAGGTCTAATGAAAAACTGTTTTTT. It yields the protein CASSITRYPRSNEKLFF. This rearrangement joins TRBV19 to TRBJ1-4; D call uncertain. Trimming left V 2 bases short and J 3 bases short, with 16 bases between. CDR3 length: 17 amino acids. Germline CDR1 and CDR2: LNHDA and SQIVND (reference sequence).